These 28 T cell receptor beta chains share one sample of origin, sequenced in a study of post-analysis software for immune sequencing data. Whole-study results and caveats: Included in a set of about five TRBV segments more frequent in patients than controls were TRBV5-6, TRBV5-1 and TRBV20-1.

The antigens these receptors bind are not known. Sequencing libraries made from TCR beta cDNA carried unique molecular identifiers. TCRdb analysed the PCR reads with MiXCR anew, one entry per CDR3 protein. The data contain hundreds of thousands of distinct CDR3 sequences, roughly 27% of them singletons. The sample comprised blood. These TCRs come from a girl aged 10-17 years with multiple sclerosis.

This chain links TRBV6-5 with TRBJ2-5, with 10 bases lining up with TRBD1. V shed 5 bases, J shed 4 bases, and the junction held 4 bases outside the gene matches. The CDR3 contains 14 residues. The germline V gene has CDR1 MNHEY and CDR2 SVGAGI. In DNA form, the CDR3 reads TGTGCCAGCAGTATATGGACAGGGGGAGAGACCCAGTACTTC. Encoded protein: CASSIWTGGETQYF.

CDR3 in amino acids: CSARGLASDEQFF. CDR3 bases: TGCAGTGCCAGGGGACTAGCTTCCGATGAGCAGTTCTTC. The chain carries TRBV20-1 and TRBJ2-1, with TRBD2 matching over 9 bases. The CDR3 has 13 residues. CDR1 and CDR2 (germline): DFQATT, SNEGSKA (reference sequence). Trimming removed 6 bases from V and 8 bases from J; junction bases left unmatched: 8.

The chain joins TRBV10-3 to TRBJ1-1; 8 nucleotides align to TRBD1. The CDR3 covers 15 residues. The V segment lost 2 bases and the J segment 3 bases; nucleotides outside the gene matches: 5. CDR1 is ENHRY and CDR2 is SYGVKD in the germline V gene. CDR3 loop: CAISEPTTGDTEAFF. The DNA for the CDR3 is TGTGCCATCAGTGAGCCAACGACAGGGGACACTGAAGCTTTCTTT.

This clonotype was seen just once. In DNA, the CDR3 is TGTGCCAGCAGCGACCGACTAGCGGGGCTCCTCACAGATACGCAGTATTTT. Translating it yields CASSDRLAGLLTDTQYF. The gene calls are TRBV7-2 and TRBJ2-3; TRBD2 aligns across 11 bases. The CDR3 spans 17 residues. CDR1 and CDR2 (germline): SGHTA, FQGNSA. Trimming took 5 bases from V and 2 from J; bases not matched to a gene: 9.

This clonotype was detected only a few times. This chain uses TRBV28 with TRBJ2-7, with 8 nucleotides matching TRBD1. The last part of the DNA fits TRBJ2-5 better; the J call may be wrong. This CDR3 is 15 amino acids long. CDR1 and CDR2 (germline): MDHEN, SYDVKM. The CDR3 sequence is CASSRLDRAFGTQYF. Written as DNA, the CDR3 is TGTGCCAGCAGTCGATTGGACAGGGCCTTTGGGACCCAGTACTTC.

The chain links TRBV20-1 to TRBJ2-5; 9 nucleotides line up with TRBD1. V gave up 5 bases and J gave up 4 bases; unmatched junction bases: 8. This CDR3 is built from 14 residues. The germline V gene encodes CDR1 DFQATT and CDR2 SNEGSKA (reference sequence). The CDR3 nucleotides read TGCAGTGCTGGCACAGGGGGCGTTACAGAGACCCAGTACTTC. This translates into CSAGTGGVTETQYF.

This clonotype was seen many times. This chain links TRBV7-2 with TRBJ2-1; TRBD2 matches at 9 bases. Germline CDR1 SGHTA, CDR2 FQGNSA. CDR3 length: 17 amino acids. Trimming at V came to 5 bases and at J to 5 bases, leaving 13 bases not matched to a gene. The CDR3: CASSQDRPIAGDNEQFF. For the CDR3, the DNA is TGTGCCAGCAGCCAGGACAGGCCAATAGCGGGGGACAATGAGCAGTTCTTC.

The chain couples TRBV10-3 to TRBJ1-6, with D possibly TRBD1 on 5 matching bases. Germline-derived CDR1 and CDR2 are ENHRY and SYGVKD. The CDR3 consists of 14 residues. Trimming took 6 bases from V and 5 from J, leaving 11 bases between them. This CDR3 is CAIRIGTDNSPLHF. DNA of the CDR3: TGTGCCATCAGGATAGGGACCGATAATTCACCCCTCCACTTT.

This clonotype was seen only a few times. V and J are TRBV6-6 and TRBJ1-2; D possibly corresponds to TRBD1 (6 bases). Trimming left V 1 base short and J 7 bases short, with 10 bases between. CDR1 is MNHNY and CDR2 is SVGAGI in the germline V gene (reference sequence). CDR3 size: 13 residues. CDR3 sequence: CASSYLTGLGYTF. DNA for the CDR3: TGTGCCAGCAGTTACTTGACAGGCCTTGGCTACACCTTC.

A single count supports this clonotype. CDR3 sequence (DNA): TGTGCCAGCTCAAGAAGCGGGAGGGCACACGAGCAGTACTTC. Translating gives CASSRSGRAHEQYF. The V call is TRBV18, the J call TRBJ2-7; 10 nucleotides line up with TRBD2. Germline CDR1 reads KGHSH; CDR2 reads LQKENI. CDR3 length equals 14 residues. Losses at the gene ends were 5 bases for V and 5 bases for J; bases not matched to a gene: 6.

V gene TRBV20-1 combines with J gene TRBJ2-1, with TRBD2 identical over 8 bases. This CDR3 spans 14 amino acids. With 3 bases clipped from V and 5 bases from J, the junction kept 6 bases outside the gene matches. Germline CDR1 and CDR2: DFQATT and SNEGSKA (reference sequence). CDR3 region: CSASEGLGHNEQFF. The CDR3 DNA is TGCAGTGCTAGTGAGGGACTAGGACACAATGAGCAGTTCTTC.

This sequence joins TRBV27 and TRBJ1-5, with 8 bases lining up with TRBD1. The germline V gene has CDR1 MNHEY and CDR2 SMNVEV (reference sequence). The V gene end was trimmed by 6 bases and the J gene end by 6 bases; junction bases not matched to a gene: 10. The CDR3 consists of 15 residues. CDR3 nucleotide sequence: TGTGCCAGCAGCGATCTGACAGGGGTCGGTCAGCCCCAGCATTTT. This translates into CASSDLTGVGQPQHF.

This clonotype was counted between two and nine times. The chain carries TRBV6-1 and TRBJ1-6; possibly TRBD1 for D (6 bases). Germline V gives CDR1 MNHNS, CDR2 SASEGT. CDR3 size: 18 residues. Trimming took 6 bases from V and 5 from J, leaving 23 bases between them. The chain's CDR3 is CASSLSDGVGTHNSPLHF. The CDR3 DNA reads TGTGCCAGCAGCCTAAGCGACGGGGTCGGGACACATAATTCACCCCTCCACTTT.

The gene calls are TRBV3-1 and TRBJ1-6, with D tentatively TRBD1 (5 bases). This CDR3 spans 13 amino acids. Germline V CDR1 and CDR2: LGHDT, YNNKEL (reference sequence). V was trimmed by 8 bases and J by 8 bases, leaving 13 bases between them. The CDR3 loop reads CASSWGADSPLHF. The CDR3, as DNA: TGTGCCAGCTCCTGGGGCGCAGATTCACCCCTCCACTTT.

There are many counts of this clonotype. This rearrangement joins TRBV29-1 to TRBJ2-5, with D tentatively TRBD2 (6 bases). V lost 6 bases and J lost 6, with 14 bases in between. Germline values: CDR1 SQVTM, CDR2 ANQGSEA. There are 12 residues in the CDR3. Here the CDR3 reads CSVNDGGKTQYF. CDR3 coding DNA: TGCAGCGTCAACGACGGAGGGAAGACCCAGTACTTC.

Of note for this clonotype: A much larger clone is a single base away; this may be a read error. The chain carries TRBV7-9 and TRBJ1-2; D is uncertain. Germline loops: CDR1 SEHNR, CDR2 FQNEAQ (reference sequence). The CDR3 runs to 11 residues. The CDR3 is CANSLAYGYTF. CDR3 DNA sequence: TGTGCCAACAGCTTAGCCTATGGCTACACCTTC.

This sequence joins TRBV4-3 and TRBJ2-7; possible D gene TRBD1, 6 bases. The CDR3 extends over 17 amino acids. Germline CDR1 and CDR2: LGHNA and YSLEER. V gave up 0 bases and J gave up 2 bases, with 17 bases separating them. The CDR3 spells CASSQDWPAGAPYEQYF. The DNA for the CDR3 is TGCGCCAGCAGCCAAGATTGGCCGGCAGGGGCCCCCTACGAGCAGTACTTC.

The J gene is TRBJ2-7, the V gene TRBV4-2; 12 nucleotides agree with TRBD2. CDR3 length equals 16 residues. The germline gives CDR1 LGHNA, CDR2 YNFKEQ. The trim removed 1 base at V and 3 bases at J, leaving 4 bases unmatched. CDR3 coding DNA: TGTGCCAGCAGCCAAGCGTTACTAGCGGGAGGCTACGAGCAGTACTTC. It translates to CASSQALLAGGYEQYF.

This rearrangement joins TRBV4-2 to TRBJ2-3; D tentatively reads TRBD1 or TRBD2 (5 bases each). V was pared by 1 base and J by 4 bases, with 9 bases between. Germline assignment: CDR1 LGHNA and CDR2 YNFKEQ. The CDR3 totals 14 residues. The CDR3, as DNA: TGTGCCAGCAGCCAAGTCATGGGGGCAGATACGCAGTATTTT. This gives the protein CASSQVMGADTQYF.

The chain couples TRBV20-1 to TRBJ2-5; D is unclear. This CDR3 is 11 amino acids long. The germline V gene encodes CDR1 DFQATT and CDR2 SNEGSKA (reference sequence). Trimming took off 3 bases at V and 3 bases at J, with 5 bases between the two ends. The DNA of the CDR3 is TGCAGTGCTAGCCGTGAAGAGACCCAGTACTTC. It is translated as CSASREETQYF.

The rearrangement uses TRBV7-8 and TRBJ2-1; 14 bases match TRBD2. Germline assignment: CDR1 SGHVS and CDR2 FQNEAQ. This CDR3 has 18 residues. After removal of 5 bases from V and 7 bases from J, the junction contained 13 bases not matched to a gene. CDR3 bases: TGTGCCAGCAGCCTTCCCTACGTCGGGACTAGCGGGAGAAATGAGCAGTTCTTC. It encodes CASSLPYVGTSGRNEQFF.

J is TRBJ2-3 and V is TRBV5-1; 7 nucleotides line up with TRBD1. The CDR3 has 17 residues. The junction had 13 bases not matched to a gene; V was cut back by 6 bases and J by 0 bases. Germline loops: CDR1 SGHRS, CDR2 YFSETQ. The chain's CDR3 is CASTGTARLSSTDTQYF. Written as DNA, the CDR3 is TGCGCCAGCACCGGGACAGCACGACTCAGCAGCACAGATACGCAGTATTTT.

The sample holds a few counts of this clonotype. V gene TRBV5-6 combines with J gene TRBJ1-2, with D perhaps matching TRBD1 (5 bases). The length of the CDR3 is 15 residues. The germline V gene has CDR1 SGHDT and CDR2 YYEEEE. V lost 2 bases to trimming and J lost 6 bases, with 17 bases between them. The CDR3 nucleotides read TGTGCCAGCAGCTTCCCCCAGGGCCCGACTGATGGCTACACCTTC. It yields the protein CASSFPQGPTDGYTF. The full variable domain, its missing parts supplied by reference TRBV5-6 and TRBJ1-2, is DAGVTQSPTHLIKTRGQQVTLRCSPKSGHDTVSWYQQALGQGPQFIFQYYEEEERQRGNFPDRFSGHQFPNYSSELNVNALLLGDSALYLCASSFPQGPTDGYTFGSGTRLTVV.

In its sample, this clonotype was seen a few times. This chain's CDR3 is CATSDWTLAGYGYTF. In DNA, the CDR3 is TGTGCCACCAGTGATTGGACACTCGCGGGATATGGCTACACCTTC. V gene TRBV24-1 combines with J gene TRBJ1-2; D is possibly TRBD1 (5 bases). CDR3 length equals 15 residues. With 2 bases removed from V and 5 bases from J, the gap between germline ends came to 14 bases. CDR1 and CDR2 from the germline V gene are KGHDR and SFDVKD.

The CDR3: CASSRGGSYNSPLHF. The CDR3 coding sequence is TGTGCCAGCAGCCGGGGGGGTTCCTATAATTCACCCCTCCACTTT. The J gene is TRBJ1-6, the V gene TRBV7-2, with D possibly matching TRBD1 (5 bases). Germline V gives CDR1 SGHTA, CDR2 FQGNSA. Trimming shortened V by 5 bases and J by 1 base, and 9 bases separated the two germline ends. This CDR3 contains 15 residues.

This clonotype was recorded many times. J is TRBJ1-2 and V is TRBV4-1; 8 bases are a match to TRBD1. Germline V gene lookup returns CDR1 MGHRA and CDR2 YSYEKL. The trim removed 6 bases at V and 7 bases at J, leaving 4 bases unmatched. The CDR3 runs 12 residues. In DNA form, the CDR3 reads TGCGCCAGCAGGGGACAGGAACCTGGCTACACCTTC. It specifies CASRGQEPGYTF.

This clonotype has at least ten counts. The chain couples TRBV15 to TRBJ1-5; the D gene is possibly TRBD1 (5 bases). This CDR3 is 16 amino acids long. V lost 1 base and J lost 5, with 15 bases in between. Germline V CDR1 and CDR2: LNHNV, YYDKDF (reference sequence). The CDR3 coding sequence is TGTGCCACCAGCAGAGTCTCCGCCAGGGCTGATCAGCCCCAGCATTTT. Its translation: CATSRVSARADQPQHF.

A word on this clonotype: An end of the junction differs from the germline gene, which may be a read error. V and J are TRBV5-1 and TRBJ2-4; 9 bases agree with TRBD2. This CDR3 has 16 amino acids. In germline, CDR1 is SGHRS, CDR2 YFSETQ. CDR3 protein: CTSSALAGIAKNIQYF. As DNA, the CDR3 is TGCACCAGCAGCGCCCTAGCGGGGATAGCCAAAAACATTCAGTACTTC.